A selection of T cell receptor beta chains follows, all from one sample in a study of cytomegalovirus exposure and HLA in healthy donors. The method was immunoSEQ multiplex PCR; TCRdb's version includes in-frame clones alone and lacks a portion of them. The sample lists about 190,000 clones, around 78% occurring once. The specimen sequenced was PBMCs. The source is a woman aged 25-40 years in good health and CMV-seropositive. Both conserved end residues are part of each CDR3. The order of the fields is J gene, V gene, D gene, clone size, CDR3 protein, CDR3 DNA. D genes are given only for firm matches. Rows give clone size only sometimes, using once, few, many, or a class for an expanded clone.

>TRBJ2-7|TRBV5-1|.|.
CASSPGSSASLYEQYF
TGCGCCAGCAGCCCCGGGAGCTCCGCGTCTTTGTACGAGCAGTACTTC
>TRBJ2-2|TRBV7-2|TRBD2|.
CASSSTGLAFSTGELFF
TGTGCCAGCAGCTCGACGGGACTAGCTTTCTCCACCGGGGAGCTGTTTTTT
>TRBJ1-4|TRBV19|.|.
CASNSRTNEKLFF
TGTGCCAGTAACAGCCGGACTAATGAAAAACTGTTTTTT
>TRBJ2-5|TRBV7-8|.|.
CASSSGSQETQYF
TGTGCCAGCAGCTCTGGTAGCCAAGAGACCCAGTACTTC
>TRBJ2-2|TRBV4-2|TRBD2|.
CASSRPGLASNTGELFF
TGTGCCAGCAGTCGCCCGGGACTAGCGTCGAACACCGGGGAGCTGTTTTTT
>TRBJ2-3|TRBV9|TRBD2|few
CASSLSGRGTDTQYF
TGTGCCAGCAGCCTTAGCGGGAGAGGGACAGATACGCAGTATTTT
>TRBJ2-5|TRBV27|TRBD2|few
CASSLSRLAGSLQETQYF
TGTGCCAGCAGTTTATCCCGACTAGCGGGTTCACTCCAAGAGACCCAGTACTTC
>TRBJ2-5|TRBV6-5|.|once
CASSRTVYQETQYF
TGTGCCAGCAGTCGGACTGTGTACCAAGAGACCCAGTACTTC
>TRBJ1-1|TRBV4-1|TRBD1|.
CASSKVTGVAEAFF
TGCGCCAGCAGCAAAGTGACAGGGGTGGCTGAAGCTTTCTTT
>TRBJ2-5|TRBV11-3|TRBD1|.
CASSWGTGPLNF
TGTGCCAGCAGCTGGGGGACAGGACCCCTGAACTTC
>TRBJ1-1|TRBV6-5|.|.
CASSGRRGAFF
TGTGCCAGCAGCGGGAGGCGCGGAGCTTTCTTT
>TRBJ2-5|TRBV7-9|.|.
CASRQVAQETQYF
TGTGCCAGCCGACAGGTCGCCCAAGAGACCCAGTACTTC
>TRBJ2-5|TRBV7-2|.|.
CASSFQGNGETQYF
TGTGCCAGCAGCTTCCAGGGGAATGGGGAGACCCAGTACTTC
>TRBJ1-5|TRBV10-2|TRBD1|.
CASDTGTGGRGQPQHF
TGCGCCAGCGATACCGGGACAGGCGGTCGTGGTCAGCCCCAGCATTTT
>TRBJ1-4|TRBV23-1|TRBD1|.
CASSQIADRGVEKLFF
TGCGCCAGCAGTCAAATCGCGGACAGGGGCGTTGAAAAACTGTTTTTT
>TRBJ2-4|TRBV19|TRBD1|.
CASSVTQGAADIQYF
TGTGCCAGTAGTGTAACCCAGGGGGCGGCGGACATTCAGTACTTC
>TRBJ2-7|TRBV11-3|.|.
CASSRTVQNEQYF
TGTGCCAGCAGCCGGACTGTCCAGAACGAGCAGTACTTC
>TRBJ2-2|TRBV5-1|TRBD1|.
CASSWPGGGGELFF
TGCGCCAGCAGCTGGCCAGGGGGCGGCGGGGAGCTGTTTTTT
>TRBJ1-2|TRBV19|.|.
CASSTSRGSSYGYTF
TGTGCCAGTAGTACCAGCCGGGGGAGTTCCTATGGCTACACCTTC
>TRBJ2-5|TRBV11-3|TRBD2|few
CASSFRTSGRVPLQETQYF
TGTGCCAGCAGCTTCCGGACTAGCGGGAGGGTGCCTTTACAAGAGACCCAGTACTTC
>TRBJ1-2|TRBV2|.|.
CASSETAYGYTF
TGTGCCAGCAGTGAGACAGCCTATGGCTACACCTTC
>TRBJ2-1|TRBV11-3|.|.
CASSLVVFNEQFF
TGTGCCAGCAGCTTAGTCGTTTTCAATGAGCAGTTCTTC
>TRBJ2-7|TRBV5-1|.|.
CASSLSQTYEQYF
TGCGCCAGCAGCTTGTCGCAGACCTACGAGCAGTACTTC
>TRBJ2-5|TRBV5-1|TRBD2|.
CASSLDPSGSQETQYF
TGCGCCAGCAGCTTGGATCCTAGCGGGTCCCAAGAGACCCAGTACTTC
>TRBJ1-5|TRBV11-2|TRBD1|.
CASSLDRGSNQPQHF
TGTGCCAGCAGCTTAGACAGGGGGAGCAATCAGCCCCAGCATTTT
>TRBJ1-5|TRBV6-6|.|.
CASRGGQGWNQPQHF
TGTGCCAGCAGGGGAGGGCAGGGCTGGAATCAGCCCCAGCATTTT